This is a list of T cell receptor beta chains from one sample in a study of cytomegalovirus exposure and HLA in healthy donors. Sequencing was performed with immunoSEQ multiplex PCR; in TCRdb, only in-frame clones are kept and a portion is missing. Among over 120,000 clones, more than 75% were seen once, and the ten largest hold 2% to 3%. The sample taken for sequencing was PBMCs. The receptor source for this set is a man in his forties or fifties in good health and CMV-seronegative. Both conserved end residues are part of each CDR3.

v_call	cdr3_aa
TRBV5-4	CASSLARQGANTGELFF
TRBV9	CASSAGQPNTGELFF
TRBV6-5	CASFTGDTEAFF
TRBV30	CAWTRRGPLSNTGELFF
TRBV7-9	CASSLKGGAGNTIYF
TRBV18	CASSPDRPDRSNTEAFF
TRBV19	CASRHTGGAFTGANVLTF
TRBV30	CAWSVKRGSLNQPQHF
TRBV7-9	CASSTGEVGEKLFF
TRBV19	CASSIDQNTEAFF
TRBV9	CASSPDRGSNQPQHF
TRBV10-3	CAISEYSSGANVLTF
TRBV5-4	CASSPAGQRNGYTF
TRBV5-1	CASSKGQAVDYTF
TRBV20-1	CSAKQGNEQYF
TRBV19	CASTNRGGGYTF
TRBV7-6	CASRPGLAGGIADTQYF
TRBV19	CASSRQSYEQYF
TRBV5-5	CASSFTVNQPQHF
TRBV5-1	CASSLGTGTGELFF
TRBV6-5	CASSSRTLPAFF
TRBV2	CASTLQEVAPLHF
TRBV14	CASRLSSEYGEQYF
TRBV7-6	CASSLGLWSTNSNEKLFF
TRBV25-1	CASSESRLLQETQYF
TRBV6-1	CASSELEQSNTGELFF
TRBV7-9	CASSLPGSTNTGELFF
TRBV6-6	CASSKQGAVQETQYF
TRBV4-2	CASSPQAPNTEAFF
TRBV15	CATSRDRRALNTEAFF
TRBV18	CASSPLVGQGENTEAFF
TRBV5-4	CASSLVSGEMVVGGYTF
TRBV6-1	CASSAPPQGSYEQYF
TRBV5-6	CASSPLNRDRAYEQYF
TRBV25-1	CASRQGARHEQYF
TRBV28	CASRSAEGRYTGELFF
TRBV6-4	CASPRQGLEAFF
TRBV18	CASSRSTGAGTNTGELFF
TRBV25-1	CASSEYPGTPEGRELFF
TRBV11-3	CASSLRRGEELFF
TRBV7-9	CASSLTGTSGGRTNEQFF
TRBV7-9	CASSPSGGIYEQYF
TRBV9	CASSSEGLNNEQFF
TRBV7-9	CASRSGETQYF
TRBV2	CASTNMDTQAKNIQYF
TRBV9	CASSVEGHLGGKGYTF
TRBV4-1	CASSQDTGTSAADTQYF
TRBV7-2	CASSLGAGGRSYNEQFF
TRBV19	CASSPTGDLIHEQYF
TRBV7-9	CASSSTTRLRDSYEQYF
TRBV9	CASSRGQSTYEQYF
TRBV6-1	CASSPPGDRPQHF
TRBV13	CASSLQGMGQPQHF
TRBV6-1	CASIRTALYNEQFF
TRBV6-6	CASSPGRLPNTEAFF
TRBV9	CASSVYEGTGSPLHF
TRBV6-1	CASCQQYNSPLHF
TRBV7-2	CASSTRSGTGGGEAFF
TRBV2	CASRPGTGYQPQHF